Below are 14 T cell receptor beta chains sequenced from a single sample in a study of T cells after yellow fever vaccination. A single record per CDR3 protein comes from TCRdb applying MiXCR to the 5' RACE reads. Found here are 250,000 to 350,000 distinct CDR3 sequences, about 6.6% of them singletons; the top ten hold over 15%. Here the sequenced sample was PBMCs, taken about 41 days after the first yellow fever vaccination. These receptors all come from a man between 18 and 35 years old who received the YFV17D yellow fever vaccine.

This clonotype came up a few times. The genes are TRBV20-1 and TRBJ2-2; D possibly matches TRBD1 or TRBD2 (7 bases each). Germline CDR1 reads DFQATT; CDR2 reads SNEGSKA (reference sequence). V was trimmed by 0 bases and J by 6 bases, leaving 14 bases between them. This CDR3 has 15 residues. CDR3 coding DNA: TGCAGTGCTAGAGATTACCAGGGGGGGGCCGGGGAGCTGTTTTTT. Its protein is CSARDYQGGAGELFF.

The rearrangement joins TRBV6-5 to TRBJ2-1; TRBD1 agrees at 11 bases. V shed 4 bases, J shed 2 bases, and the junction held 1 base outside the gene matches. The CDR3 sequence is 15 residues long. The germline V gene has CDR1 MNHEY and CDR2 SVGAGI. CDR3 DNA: TGTGCCAGCAGTTGGGGACAGGGGGCCTACAATGAGCAGTTCTTC. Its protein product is CASSWGQGAYNEQFF.

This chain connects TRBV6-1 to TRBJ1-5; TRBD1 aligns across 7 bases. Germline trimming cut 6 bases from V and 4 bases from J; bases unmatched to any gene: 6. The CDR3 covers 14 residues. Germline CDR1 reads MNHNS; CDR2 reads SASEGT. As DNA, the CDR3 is TGTGCCAGCAGACCCGGGACAGATAATCAGCCCCAGCATTTT. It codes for CASRPGTDNQPQHF.

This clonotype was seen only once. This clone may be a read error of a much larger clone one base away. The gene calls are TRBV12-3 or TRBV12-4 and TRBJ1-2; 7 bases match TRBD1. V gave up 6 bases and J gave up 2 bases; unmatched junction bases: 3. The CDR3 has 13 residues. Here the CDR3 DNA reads TGTGCCAGCAGCGTCAGGGGGAACTATGGCTACACCTTC. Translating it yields CASSVRGNYGYTF.

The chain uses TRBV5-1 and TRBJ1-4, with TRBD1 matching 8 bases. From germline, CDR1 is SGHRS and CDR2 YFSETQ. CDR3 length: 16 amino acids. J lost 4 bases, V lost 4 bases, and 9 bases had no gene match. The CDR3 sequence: CASSPGTGPFNEKLFF. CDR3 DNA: TGCGCCAGCAGCCCAGGGACAGGACCTTTTAATGAAAAACTGTTTTTT.

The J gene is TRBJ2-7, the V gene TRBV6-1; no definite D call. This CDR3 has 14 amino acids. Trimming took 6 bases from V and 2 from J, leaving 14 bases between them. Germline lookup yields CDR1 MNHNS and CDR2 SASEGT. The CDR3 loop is CASRRPQPPYEQYF. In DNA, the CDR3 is TGTGCCAGCAGGAGACCGCAACCTCCCTACGAGCAGTACTTC.

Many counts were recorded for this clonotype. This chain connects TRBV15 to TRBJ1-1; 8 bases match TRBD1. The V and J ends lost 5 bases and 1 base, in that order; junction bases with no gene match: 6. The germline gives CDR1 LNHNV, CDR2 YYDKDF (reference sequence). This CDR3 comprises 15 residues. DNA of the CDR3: TGTGCCACCAGCTCACATCAGGGGGCGAACACTGAAGCTTTCTTT. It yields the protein CATSSHQGANTEAFF.

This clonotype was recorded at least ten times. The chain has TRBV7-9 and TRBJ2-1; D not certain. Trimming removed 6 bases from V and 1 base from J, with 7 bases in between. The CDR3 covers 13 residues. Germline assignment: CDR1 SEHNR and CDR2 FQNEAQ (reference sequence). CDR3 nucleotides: TGTGCCAGCAGTTCCTTTTCCTACAATGAGCAGTTCTTC. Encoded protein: CASSSFSYNEQFF. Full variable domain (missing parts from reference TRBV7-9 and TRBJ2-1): DTGVSQNPRHKITKRGQNVTFRCDPISEHNRLYWYRQTLGQGPEFLTYFQNEAQLEKSRLLSDRFSAERPKGSFSTLEIQRTEQGDSAMYLCASSSFSYNEQFFGPGTRLTVL.

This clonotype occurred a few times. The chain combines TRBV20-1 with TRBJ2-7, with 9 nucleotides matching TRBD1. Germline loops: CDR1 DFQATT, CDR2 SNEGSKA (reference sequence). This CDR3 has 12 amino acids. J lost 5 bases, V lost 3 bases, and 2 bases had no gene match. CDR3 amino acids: CSARGTGHEQYF. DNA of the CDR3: TGCAGTGCTAGGGGGACAGGGCACGAGCAGTACTTC.

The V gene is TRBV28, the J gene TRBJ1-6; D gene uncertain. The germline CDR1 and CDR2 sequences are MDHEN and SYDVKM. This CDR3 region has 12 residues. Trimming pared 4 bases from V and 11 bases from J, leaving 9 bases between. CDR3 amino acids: CASSSTVPPLHF. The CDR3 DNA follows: TGTGCCAGCAGTTCGACGGTTCCACCCCTCCACTTT.

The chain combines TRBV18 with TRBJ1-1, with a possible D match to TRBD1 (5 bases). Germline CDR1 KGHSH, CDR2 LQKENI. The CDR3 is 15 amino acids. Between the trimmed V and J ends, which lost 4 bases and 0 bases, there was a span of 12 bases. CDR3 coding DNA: TGTGCCAGCTCACGAACCGGGACGGTGAACACTGAAGCTTTCTTT. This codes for CASSRTGTVNTEAFF.

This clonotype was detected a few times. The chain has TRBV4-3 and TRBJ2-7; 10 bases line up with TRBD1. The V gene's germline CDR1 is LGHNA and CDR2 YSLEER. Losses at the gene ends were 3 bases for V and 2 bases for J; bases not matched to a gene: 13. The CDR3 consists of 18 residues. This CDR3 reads CASSHVPPGQGKPYEQYF. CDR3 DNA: TGCGCCAGCAGCCATGTTCCTCCGGGACAGGGGAAGCCCTACGAGCAGTACTTC.

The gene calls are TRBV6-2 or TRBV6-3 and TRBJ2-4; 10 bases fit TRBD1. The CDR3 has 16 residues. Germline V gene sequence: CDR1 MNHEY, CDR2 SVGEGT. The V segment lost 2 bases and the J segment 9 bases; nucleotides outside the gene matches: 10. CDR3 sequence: CASSYRPGQGFSIQYF. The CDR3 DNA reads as TGTGCCAGCAGTTACCGCCCGGGACAGGGGTTTTCCATTCAGTACTTC.

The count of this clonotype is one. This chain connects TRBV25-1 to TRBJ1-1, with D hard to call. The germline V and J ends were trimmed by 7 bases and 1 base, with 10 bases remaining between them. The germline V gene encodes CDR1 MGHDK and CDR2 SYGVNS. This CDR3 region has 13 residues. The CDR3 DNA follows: TGTGCCAGCAATGGTGGGAGGAACACTGAAGCTTTCTTT. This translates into CASNGGRNTEAFF. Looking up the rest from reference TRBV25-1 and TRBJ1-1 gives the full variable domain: EADIYQTPRYLVIGTGKKITLECSQTMGHDKMYWYQQDPGMELHLIHYSYGVNSTEKGDLSSESTVSRIRTEHFPLTLESARPSHTSQYLCASNGGRNTEAFFGQGTRLTVV.